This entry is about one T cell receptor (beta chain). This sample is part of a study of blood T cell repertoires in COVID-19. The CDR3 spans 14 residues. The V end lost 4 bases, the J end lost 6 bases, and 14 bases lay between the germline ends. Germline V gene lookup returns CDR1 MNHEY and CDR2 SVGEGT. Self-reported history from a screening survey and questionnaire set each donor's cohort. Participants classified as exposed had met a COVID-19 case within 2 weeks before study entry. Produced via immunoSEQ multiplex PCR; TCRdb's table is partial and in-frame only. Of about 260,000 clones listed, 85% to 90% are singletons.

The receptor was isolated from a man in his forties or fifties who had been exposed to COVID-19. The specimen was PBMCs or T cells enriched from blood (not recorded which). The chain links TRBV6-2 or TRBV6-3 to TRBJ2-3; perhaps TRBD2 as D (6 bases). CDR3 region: CASSFRGSGDTQYF. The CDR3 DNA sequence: TGTGCCAGCAGTTTCCGGGGGTCGGGGGATACGCAGTATTTT.